This entry is about one T cell receptor (beta chain). The CDR3 spans 16 residues. Trimming cost V 3 bases and J 2 bases; bases outside gene matches: 9. Germline V gene sequence: CDR1 WNHNN, CDR2 SYGVQD (reference sequence). This specimen comes from a study of shared clonotypes between healthy human individuals. Study at large: Each donor's CD8 memory used one plate, CD8 naive two, each CD4 subset three.

Into CD45RA+ naive and CD45RA-negative memory subsets, the CD4+ cells were split. TCRdb keeps only in-frame clones here, not all; method: immunoSEQ multiplex PCR. The table lists around 1.4 million clones, roughly 98.5% of them singletons. The V and J genes are TRBV10-1 and TRBJ2-5; TRBD1 matches 7 bases. The specimen was naive CD4+ T cells sorted from blood. Subset denoted: CD45RA+ positively selected. The TCR originated in a man aged 30 to 45 in good health. DNA of the CDR3: TGCGCCAGCAGTGATGGGGTGGCAGGGGGACAAGAGACCCAGTACTTC. This translates into CASSDGVAGGQETQYF.